The 22 T cell receptor beta chains presented below share a single source sample, sequenced in a study of blood T cell repertoires in COVID-19 (dated by TCRdb to between 2020 and 2021). The library was produced with the immunoSEQ multiplex PCR assay. The source is immuneACCESS, and TCRdb retained only in-frame sequences with V and J called. Part of the clones is not carried over; for the studies checked, unresolved V genes explain less than half of this, and the remainder is unexplained. This sample has 300,000 to 350,000 clones in its table, and around nine tenths of those were observed once. About 4.7% of the sample is in the top ten clones. Sequences were obtained from PBMCs or T cells enriched from blood (not recorded which). The origin of the receptors is a man aged 25 to 40 who had recovered from COVID-19.

This clone was counted once. The chain couples TRBV25-1 to TRBJ1-6, with 7 positions matching TRBD1. The V and J ends lost 3 bases and 7 bases, in that order; junction bases with no gene match: 12. CDR3 length equals 17 residues. From germline, CDR1 is MGHDK and CDR2 SYGVNS. In DNA form, the CDR3 reads TGTGCCAGCAGTGATATAGACTGGGGACAGACAAATTCACCCCTCCACTTT. This codes for CASSDIDWGQTNSPLHF. The complete variable domain, with remaining parts taken from reference TRBV25-1 and TRBJ1-6, reads EADIYQTPRYLVIGTGKKITLECSQTMGHDKMYWYQQDPGMELHLIHYSYGVNSTEKGDLSSESTVSRIRTEHFPLTLESARPSHTSQYLCASSDIDWGQTNSPLHFGNGTRLTVT.

The V call is TRBV24-1, the J call TRBJ2-1, with 7 bases identical to TRBD2. CDR1 and CDR2 (germline): KGHDR, SFDVKD. After removal of 1 base from V and 0 bases from J, the junction contained 5 bases not matched to a gene. There are 17 residues in the CDR3. The CDR3 DNA reads as TGTGCCACCAGTGATTTTGGGGGGGAGAGCTCCTACAATGAGCAGTTCTTC. Its translation: CATSDFGGESSYNEQFF.

This chain joins TRBV2 and TRBJ1-6; 10 nucleotides agree with TRBD1. V gave up 1 base and J gave up 7 bases; unmatched junction bases: 10. The CDR3 is 18 amino acids. Germline CDR1 is SNHLY and CDR2 is FYNNEI. The CDR3 bases are TGTGCCAGCAGTGAAGTGGGACCCTCGACAGGGGGCAATTCACCCCTCCACTTT. This codes for CASSEVGPSTGGNSPLHF. The whole variable domain, filled in from reference TRBV2 and TRBJ1-6, reads EPEVTQTPSHQVTQMGQEVILRCVPISNHLYFYWYRQILGQKVEFLVSFYNNEISEKSEIFDDQFSVERPDGSNFTLKIRSTKLEDSAMYFCASSEVGPSTGGNSPLHFGNGTRLTVT.

This chain's CDR3 is CASSPQGGVNTEAFF. As DNA, the CDR3 is TGTGCCAGCTCACCTCAAGGGGGAGTGAACACTGAAGCTTTCTTT. The chain couples TRBV18 to TRBJ1-1; D is possibly TRBD1 (6 bases). The V gene lost 3 bases and the J gene lost 0 bases, with 11 bases spanning the gap. The length of the CDR3 is 15 residues. Germline V CDR1 and CDR2: KGHSH, LQKENI.

V usage is TRBV9 and J usage is TRBJ1-6; D is undetermined. The CDR3 length is 17 residues. Per germline, CDR1 SGDLS and CDR2 YYNGEE. V lost 0 bases and J lost 0, with 10 bases in between. In nucleotides, the CDR3 is TGTGCCAGCAGCGTAGAGCCAGGAAGCTCCTATAATTCACCCCTCCACTTT. It yields the protein CASSVEPGSSYNSPLHF.

The J gene is TRBJ2-4, the V gene TRBV18; maybe TRBD2 (6 bases). Germline CDR1 reads KGHSH; CDR2 reads LQKENI. The germline V and J ends were trimmed by 6 bases and 0 bases, with 15 bases remaining between them. This CDR3 is 16 amino acids long. In DNA form, the CDR3 reads TGTGCCAGCTCCCGACGCGGGGAACTAGCCAAAAACATTCAGTACTTC. This gives the protein CASSRRGELAKNIQYF.

The chain combines TRBV9 with TRBJ2-1; possibly TRBD2 for D (7 bases). Germline V gene sequence: CDR1 SGDLS, CDR2 YYNGEE. Trimming shortened V by 3 bases and J by 0 bases, and 16 bases separated the two germline ends. There are 17 residues in the CDR3. CDR3 sequence reads: CASSASGGPSSYNEQFF. The CDR3 region has the DNA TGTGCCAGCAGCGCCTCCGGGGGGCCGAGCTCCTACAATGAGCAGTTCTTC. Combining the CDR3 with reference TRBV9 and TRBJ2-1 gives the whole variable domain DSGVTQTPKHLITATGQRVTLRCSPRSGDLSVYWYQQSLDQGLQFLIQYYNGEERAKGNILERFSAQQFPDLHSELNLSSLELGDSALYFCASSASGGPSSYNEQFFGPGTRLTVL.

The J gene is TRBJ1-5, the V gene TRBV18, with 8 positions matching TRBD1. V lost 5 bases to trimming and J lost 0 bases; unmatched junction nucleotides: 9. This CDR3 contains 17 residues. Germline V gives CDR1 KGHSH, CDR2 LQKENI. The CDR3 nucleotides read TGTGCCAGCTCAGCTCGGACAGGGTGGGGTAGCAATCAGCCCCAGCATTTT. This translates into CASSARTGWGSNQPQHF.

The V and J genes are TRBV27 and TRBJ2-2; TRBD2 agrees at 12 bases. Germline CDR1 MNHEY, CDR2 SMNVEV (reference sequence). V lost 2 bases, J lost 3 bases, and 4 bases stayed unmatched. The CDR3 contains 17 residues. CDR3: CASSLLTSGGYTGELFF. The CDR3 region has the DNA TGTGCCAGCAGTTTACTAACTAGCGGGGGGTACACCGGGGAGCTGTTTTTT.

The chain links TRBV30 to TRBJ1-4; D not resolved. V was pared by 3 bases and J by 4 bases, with 12 bases between. This CDR3 has 14 residues. Germline values: CDR1 GTSNPN, CDR2 SVGIG (reference sequence). CDR3 protein: CAWSPLGLNEKLFF. For the CDR3, the DNA is TGTGCCTGGAGCCCCCTGGGCCTTAATGAAAAACTGTTTTTT. The complete variable domain, with remaining parts taken from reference TRBV30 and TRBJ1-4, reads SQTIHQWPATLVQPVGSPLSLECTVEGTSNPNLYWYRQAAGRGLQLLFYSVGIGQISSEVPQNLSASRPQDRQFILSSKKLLLSDSGFYLCAWSPLGLNEKLFFGSGTQLSVL.

The chain is built from TRBV11-2 and TRBJ2-7; D is perhaps TRBD1 (8 bases). In germline, CDR1 is SGHAT, CDR2 FQNNGV. The CDR3 runs to 13 residues. Trimming cost V 5 bases and J 7 bases, with 15 bases left between them. The CDR3 region has the DNA TGTGCCAGCAGCCACGGACAGGGAGGGGAGCAGTACTTC. Translating it yields CASSHGQGGEQYF.

The rearrangement joins TRBV10-3 to TRBJ1-5; D remains unclear. CDR1 and CDR2 (germline): ENHRY, SYGVKD. The CDR3 totals 12 residues. The V end lost 0 bases, the J end lost 9 bases, and 6 bases lay between the germline ends. As DNA, the CDR3 is TGTGCCATCAGTGAGTCGGAGACGCCCCAGCATTTT. Residues: CAISESETPQHF.

The chain employs TRBV4-1 and TRBJ2-2, with D possibly being TRBD2 (6 bases). CDR1 and CDR2 (germline): MGHRA, YSYEKL. This CDR3 is 14 amino acids long. V gave up 4 bases and J gave up 10 bases, with 16 bases separating them. CDR3 DNA sequence: TGCGCCAGCAGCCTCCGCGGGACCCAGAAGGAGCTGTTTTTT. Its protein is CASSLRGTQKELFF.

The V call is TRBV6-1, the J call TRBJ1-5; maybe TRBD1 (5 bases). Germline loops: CDR1 MNHNS, CDR2 SASEGT. This CDR3 comprises 16 residues. V was clipped by 2 bases and J by 0 bases, with 11 bases between them. CDR3 residues: CASSEWGGYSNQPQHF. The CDR3 DNA follows: TGTGCCAGCAGTGAATGGGGGGGATATAGCAATCAGCCCCAGCATTTT.

The rearrangement links TRBV5-4 to TRBJ1-1; D gene uncertain. CDR1 is SGHNT, CDR2 YYREEE, per germline (reference sequence). V lost 4 bases, J lost 1 base, and 20 bases lay in between. The CDR3 has 17 residues. DNA for the CDR3: TGTGCCAGCAGCCAATCCCGGATCACGACGGGGAACACTGAAGCTTTCTTT. Translated, it gives CASSQSRITTGNTEAFF.

V is TRBV9 and J is TRBJ2-1; 8 bases align to TRBD1. The J segment lost 6 bases and the V segment lost 3 bases, leaving 2 bases of the junction unmatched. The CDR3 has 13 amino acids. The germline V gene has CDR1 SGDLS and CDR2 YYNGEE. The CDR3 coding sequence is TGTGCCAGCAGCGGGACAGGGCCCAATGAGCAGTTCTTC. Protein product: CASSGTGPNEQFF.

The chain carries TRBV6-5 and TRBJ1-1; D gene unclear. V was pared by 1 base and J by 10 bases, with 16 bases between. Germline lookup yields CDR1 MNHEY and CDR2 SVGAGI. The CDR3 runs to 14 residues. CDR3 loop: CASSYYAEGRAAFF. Here the CDR3 DNA reads TGTGCCAGCAGTTACTACGCGGAGGGCCGAGCAGCTTTCTTT.

The rearrangement links TRBV5-8 to TRBJ1-2; no definite D call. The V end was cut by 1 base, the J end by 8 bases, with 6 bases between. The length of the CDR3 is 11 residues. CDR1 is SGHTS and CDR2 is YDEGEE in the germline V gene. The CDR3 loop reads CASSLWLGYTF. CDR3 DNA sequence: TGTGCCAGCAGCTTGTGGCTGGGCTACACCTTC.

This chain links TRBV29-1 with TRBJ1-4; TRBD1 matches 7 bases. The CDR3 contains 14 residues. From germline, CDR1 is SQVTM and CDR2 ANQGSEA. With V trimmed by 4 bases and J by 4 bases, 6 bases remained unmatched. The CDR3 bases are TGCAGCGTTGCAAGGACAGGCTTTAATGAAAAACTGTTTTTT. Translation gives CSVARTGFNEKLFF.

The V call is TRBV6-5, the J call TRBJ2-5, with D tentatively TRBD1 (6 bases). The CDR3 is 13 residues long. Trimming took off 6 bases at V and 2 bases at J, with 10 bases between the two ends. CDR1 MNHEY and CDR2 SVGAGI come from the germline V gene. The CDR3 DNA reads as TGTGCCAGCAGCCCGGGACATCAAGAGACCCAGTACTTC. It codes for CASSPGHQETQYF.

The chain is built from TRBV25-1 and TRBJ2-1; 16 positions agree with TRBD2. V lost 6 bases and J lost 7; bases outside the gene matches: 6. CDR1 MGHDK and CDR2 SYGVNS come from the germline V gene. The CDR3 consists of 16 residues. The CDR3 protein is CASRGTSGGAQNEQFF. The CDR3 nucleotides read TGTGCCAGCAGGGGGACTAGCGGGGGGGCGCAAAATGAGCAGTTCTTC. The whole variable domain, remainder taken from reference TRBV25-1 and TRBJ2-1, is EADIYQTPRYLVIGTGKKITLECSQTMGHDKMYWYQQDPGMELHLIHYSYGVNSTEKGDLSSESTVSRIRTEHFPLTLESARPSHTSQYLCASRGTSGGAQNEQFFGPGTRLTVL.

This clone was seen once. This sequence joins TRBV4-1 and TRBJ1-6; 7 bases align to TRBD1. V was pared by 4 bases and J by 19 bases, with 13 bases of the junction left unmatched. CDR3 size: 13 residues. Looked up from germline, CDR1 is MGHRA and CDR2 is YSYEKL. Here the CDR3 reads CASSRGDRELSHF. CDR3 DNA: TGCGCCAGCAGCCGTGGCGACAGGGAACTGTCTCACTTT.